This T cell receptor (beta chain) was sequenced during a study of blood T cell repertoires in COVID-19. Study details: Sources were T cells, B-cell-depleted T cells, or PBMCs; the material itself was cDNA or gDNA.

The CDR3 consists of 14 residues. Trimming left V 3 bases short and J 4 bases short, with 11 bases between. Per the germline V gene, CDR1 is MNHEY and CDR2 is SVGEGT. How the authors handled the data: Estimated nucleated cell counts came from reference gene primer amplification. Here immunoSEQ multiplex PCR was the method, and the copy in TCRdb shows in-frame clones only, minus some. V and J calls and clone size come straight from that table; D and trimming were deduced from the DNA. This table has about 45,000 clones, around 82% appearing once. This clone has more than one count but fewer than ten. The source is an elderly woman with acute or convalescent COVID-19. The chain employs TRBV6-2 or TRBV6-3 and TRBJ2-3; no reliable D call. Source material: peripheral blood. The CDR3 sequence: CASSYSSSADTQYF. The CDR3, as DNA: TGTGCCAGCAGTTATAGCTCGAGTGCAGATACGCAGTATTTT.